These 4 T cell receptor beta chains came from one sample sequenced in a study of T cell changes during pregnancy in multiple sclerosis. Using immunoSEQ multiplex PCR, the repertoire was profiled, and TCRdb retains in-frame clones only, with some absent. The sample lists under 50,000 clones, just over 90% occurring once. The material was CD4+ T cells from peripheral blood mononuclear cells, obtained in the third trimester of pregnancy. All receptors come from a female donor with multiple sclerosis, enrolled in a pregnancy study.

In DNA, the CDR3 is TGTGCCACCCCCGGGCAGGGGGCGAGTTCAGGGGCCAACGTCCTGACTTTC. Its translation is CATPGQGASSGANVLTF. The chain joins TRBV2 to TRBJ2-6; the match to TRBD1 covers 8 bases. CDR3 size: 17 residues. Unmatched junction bases numbered 15, after V lost 10 bases and J lost 4 bases. Germline V CDR1 and CDR2: SNHLY, FYNNEI.

The V and J genes are TRBV25-1 and TRBJ1-2, with D possibly being TRBD1 (6 bases). Trimming shortened V by 7 bases and J by 1 base, and 10 bases separated the two germline ends. The CDR3 sequence is 13 residues long. In germline, CDR1 is MGHDK, CDR2 SYGVNS. CDR3 in DNA: TGTGCCAGCACTTCGGGACATAACTATGGCTACACCTTC. This translates into CASTSGHNYGYTF.

About this clone: Compared with germline, one end of the junction differs, possibly owing to a read error. This rearrangement joins TRBV7-7 to TRBJ2-3; D perhaps matches TRBD1 (5 bases). The CDR3 totals 15 residues. From germline, CDR1 is SSHAT and CDR2 FNYEAQ (reference sequence). CDR3 protein: CASSLGASSTDTQYF. In DNA form, the CDR3 reads TGTGCTAGCAGCTTAGGGGCATCTAGCACAGATACGCAGTATTTT.

This chain joins TRBV28 and TRBJ2-5; D gene unclear. The germline V gene has CDR1 MDHEN and CDR2 SYDVKM. Between the trimmed V and J ends, which lost 4 bases and 6 bases, there was a span of 15 bases. The CDR3 covers 14 residues. The CDR3 nucleotides read TGTGCCAGCAGTTCCACAGTTTTGAGAAAGACCCAGTACTTC. It yields the protein CASSSTVLRKTQYF.